The next 24 T cell receptor beta chains were all read from a single sample in a study of blood T cell repertoires in COVID-19. Profiling relied on immunoSEQ multiplex PCR, and the TCRdb table lists in-frame clones only, not all of them. The sample has approximately 100,000 clones, 80% to 90% seen once. Sequenced material: peripheral blood. The receptors stem from a woman aged 55-69 years with acute or convalescent COVID-19.

This sequence joins TRBV28 and TRBJ2-5, with 10 bases that match TRBD1. The V gene end was trimmed by 11 bases and the J gene end by 3 bases; junction bases not matched to a gene: 12. The CDR3 spans 15 residues. Per the germline V gene, CDR1 is MDHEN and CDR2 is SYDVKM. The DNA for the CDR3 is TGTGCCCTAAGGGGATCGGGACAGGGGAAAGAGACCCAGTACTTC. It yields the protein CALRGSGQGKETQYF.

The chain employs TRBV5-6 and TRBJ2-1; 8 bases line up with TRBD2. The CDR3 covers 11 residues. V was clipped by 4 bases and J by 15 bases; unmatched bases: 6. Germline CDR1 SGHDT, CDR2 YYEEEE. The CDR3 reads CASSRGLEAFF. CDR3 nucleotides: TGTGCCAGCAGCCGGGGACTAGAGGCGTTCTTC.

This clone appeared a single time. A read error may account for a junction end that differs from germline. The CDR3 here is CATSARENTGELFF. CDR3 in DNA: TGTGCCACCTCAGCCCGGGAGAACACCGGGGAGCTGTTTTTT. This sequence joins TRBV18 and TRBJ2-2; D possibly corresponds to TRBD2 (5 bases). This CDR3 contains 14 residues. CDR1 and CDR2 from the germline V gene are KGHSH and LQKENI.

The rearrangement joins TRBV19 to TRBJ1-1; D gene uncertain. Trimming removed 3 bases at V and 5 bases at J, with 10 bases between. The CDR3 totals 13 residues. Germline V gives CDR1 LNHDA, CDR2 SQIVND (reference sequence). CDR3 protein: CASSMIGETEAFF. CDR3 in DNA: TGTGCCAGTAGTATGATCGGGGAAACTGAAGCTTTCTTT. The whole variable domain, filled in from reference TRBV19 and TRBJ1-1, reads DGGITQSPKYLFRKEGQNVTLSCEQNLNHDAMYWYRQDPGQGLRLIYYSQIVNDFQKGDIAEGYSVSREKKESFPLTVTSAQKNPTAFYLCASSMIGETEAFFGQGTRLTVV.

The sample holds one count of this clone. CDR3: CASSLRGGGTDSAKNIQYF. CDR3 in DNA: TGTGCCAGCAGCTTACGCGGCGGGGGGACGGATTCAGCCAAAAACATTCAGTACTTC. The J gene is TRBJ2-4, the V gene TRBV11-2, with 8 bases aligning to TRBD2. Looked up from germline, CDR1 is SGHAT and CDR2 is FQNNGV. V shed 2 bases, J shed 0 bases, and the junction held 12 bases outside the gene matches. CDR3 size: 19 residues.

The chain combines TRBV5-1 with TRBJ1-2; the D gene is possibly TRBD1 (6 bases). Germline V gene lookup returns CDR1 SGHRS and CDR2 YFSETQ. This CDR3 has 15 residues. V lost 0 bases and J 4 bases, leaving 13 bases between the germline ends. This chain's CDR3 is CASSLVPGVFYGYTF. The CDR3 region has the DNA TGCGCCAGCAGCTTGGTGCCAGGGGTTTTCTATGGCTACACCTTC. Supplemented by reference TRBV5-1 and TRBJ1-2, the full variable domain reads KAGVTQTPRYLIKTRGQQVTLSCSPISGHRSVSWYQQTPGQGLQFLFEYFSETQRNKGNFPGRFSGRQFSNSRSEMNVSTLELGDSALYLCASSLVPGVFYGYTFGSGTRLTVV.

The chain has TRBV5-8 and TRBJ2-2; possibly TRBD2 for D (6 bases). CDR3 length: 15 amino acids. The germline V and J ends were trimmed by 2 bases and 6 bases, with 14 bases remaining between them. Germline CDR1 SGHTS, CDR2 YDEGEE. The CDR3 DNA is TGTGCCAGCAGCTTTCTAGCGTGGAGGGCCGGGGAGCTGTTTTTT. Translating it yields CASSFLAWRAGELFF.

This clone appeared once. The rearrangement joins TRBV30 to TRBJ1-2; D not certain. Germline V gene data show CDR1 as GTSNPN and CDR2 as SVGIG (reference sequence). Trimming shortened V by 5 bases and J by 7 bases, and 11 bases separated the two germline ends. This CDR3 comprises 11 residues. The CDR3 bases are TGTGCCTGGGGACCCCTAGGTGGCTACACCTTC. It yields the protein CAWGPLGGYTF.

The rearrangement links TRBV7-9 to TRBJ1-1; maybe TRBD1 (5 bases). This CDR3 comprises 17 residues. Between the trimmed V and J ends, which lost 1 base and 1 base, there was a span of 16 bases. Germline V gene data show CDR1 as SEHNR and CDR2 as FQNEAQ (reference sequence). The CDR3 bases are TGTGCCAGCAGCTTAGGGCGCTGGTACGGACAGAACACTGAAGCTTTCTTT. This sequence encodes CASSLGRWYGQNTEAFF.

The chain employs TRBV5-1 and TRBJ2-5, with 9 bases fitting TRBD1. The junction had 9 bases not matched to a gene; V was cut back by 4 bases and J by 5 bases. Germline values: CDR1 SGHRS, CDR2 YFSETQ. This CDR3 is built from 15 residues. For the CDR3, the DNA is TGCGCCAGCAGCCTACAGGGGGCGGCGAGGGAGACCCAGTACTTC. Translation gives CASSLQGAARETQYF. The entire variable domain, with the rest obtained from reference TRBV5-1 and TRBJ2-5, is as follows: KAGVTQTPRYLIKTRGQQVTLSCSPISGHRSVSWYQQTPGQGLQFLFEYFSETQRNKGNFPGRFSGRQFSNSRSEMNVSTLELGDSALYLCASSLQGAARETQYFGPGTRLLVL.

The chain's CDR3 is CASSLEEGYTYEQYF. CDR3 DNA: TGTGCCAGCAGCTTAGAAGAGGGCTACACCTACGAGCAGTACTTC. This chain joins TRBV7-6 and TRBJ2-7; D perhaps matches TRBD2 (5 bases). V was pared by 1 base and J by 2 bases, with 12 bases between. Germline values: CDR1 SGHVS, CDR2 FNYEAQ. The CDR3 totals 15 residues.

J is TRBJ1-3 and V is TRBV18, with TRBD1 identical over 7 bases. V lost 6 bases, J lost 7 bases, and 6 bases stayed unmatched. The CDR3 sequence is 13 residues long. Germline V CDR1 and CDR2: KGHSH, LQKENI. CDR3 DNA sequence: TGTGCCAGCTCTGACAGGGTAGACAACACCATATATTTT. It codes for CASSDRVDNTIYF.

The V call is TRBV19, the J call TRBJ2-1, with TRBD2 matching 9 bases. CDR3 size: 15 residues. Trimming cost V 6 bases and J 4 bases; bases outside gene matches: 7. Germline lookup yields CDR1 LNHDA and CDR2 SQIVND (reference sequence). The CDR3 region has the DNA TGTGCCAGTAGCGGGGCGGGAGGGCATTACAATGAGCAGTTCTTC. The encoded protein is CASSGAGGHYNEQFF.

The rearrangement joins TRBV7-8 to TRBJ2-1; the match to TRBD1 covers 10 bases. Germline assignment: CDR1 SGHVS and CDR2 FQNEAQ. Unmatched junction bases numbered 11, after V lost 5 bases and J lost 10 bases. CDR3 length equals 15 residues. The CDR3 coding sequence is TGTGCCAGCAGCCTAATAGACAGGGGGCTTCACGAGCAGTTCTTC. This gives the protein CASSLIDRGLHEQFF.

The rearrangement uses TRBV24-1 and TRBJ2-1, with D tentatively TRBD1 (5 bases). The V and J ends lost 1 base and 7 bases respectively, with 7 bases between them. Germline V gives CDR1 KGHDR, CDR2 SFDVKD. This CDR3 is built from 13 residues. For the CDR3, the DNA is TGTGCCACCAGTGATTTTGGGGCTAATGAGCAGTTCTTC. It translates to CATSDFGANEQFF.

The rearrangement links TRBV6-7 to TRBJ2-7; D possibly corresponds to TRBD1 (6 bases). TRBV6-7 is an ORF; its function is uncertain. The CDR3 extends over 14 amino acids. Trimming left V 2 bases short and J 1 base short, with 9 bases between. Here the CDR3 DNA reads TGTGCCAGCAGTTACCTACAGGGTTCCTACGAGCAGTACGTC. Translated, it gives CASSYLQGSYEQYV.

V and J are TRBV24-1 and TRBJ2-5; maybe TRBD2 (6 bases). This CDR3 is 13 amino acids long. Per the germline V gene, CDR1 is KGHDR and CDR2 is SFDVKD. Between the trimmed V and J ends, which lost 5 bases and 5 bases, there was a span of 11 bases. The CDR3 sequence is CATSVVGGETQYF. In nucleotides, the CDR3 is TGTGCCACCAGTGTGGTAGGAGGGGAGACCCAGTACTTC.

CDR3 sequence (DNA): TGCGCCAGCAGCAAGGGACAGGGAGAATTAGGGCAGTTCTTC. Residues: CASSKGQGELGQFF. The V call is TRBV5-1, the J call TRBJ2-1; TRBD1 aligns across 9 bases. The V segment lost 4 bases and the J segment 12 bases; nucleotides outside the gene matches: 11. Germline CDR1 is SGHRS and CDR2 is YFSETQ. The CDR3 totals 14 residues.

V usage is TRBV18 and J usage is TRBJ2-2; D is perhaps TRBD1 (6 bases). The V and J ends lost 3 bases and 6 bases respectively, with 17 bases between them. Germline loops: CDR1 KGHSH, CDR2 LQKENI. This CDR3 has 16 amino acids. CDR3 residues: CASSPRSQGSAGELFF. The DNA of the CDR3 is TGTGCCAGCTCACCCCGGTCACAGGGATCGGCCGGGGAGCTGTTTTTT.

The chain recombines TRBV3-1 (or the pseudogene TRBV3-2) with TRBJ2-5; D perhaps matches TRBD1 (5 bases). Germline V gene data show CDR1 as LGHDT and CDR2 as YNNKEL (reference sequence). The CDR3 covers 14 residues. V was pared by 0 bases and J by 7 bases, with 12 bases between. CDR3 in amino acids: CASSQEVFQGTQYF. CDR3 coding DNA: TGTGCCAGCAGCCAAGAGGTCTTTCAGGGGACCCAGTACTTC.

V and J are TRBV6-1 and TRBJ2-7; 8 nucleotides match TRBD1. CDR1 and CDR2 from the germline V gene are MNHNS and SASEGT. Trimming cost V 3 bases and J 7 bases; bases outside gene matches: 8. There are 14 residues in the CDR3. The CDR3 loop reads CASSDINRGMEQYV. The CDR3 DNA follows: TGTGCCAGCAGTGATATAAACAGGGGGATGGAGCAGTACGTC.

The genes are TRBV28 and TRBJ1-2; TRBD1 might be the D (6 bases). The CDR3 is made up of 16 amino acids. V was cut by 1 base and J by 6 bases, with 18 bases left in between. Germline loops: CDR1 MDHEN, CDR2 SYDVKM. The DNA for the CDR3 is TGTGCCAGCAGTTTATCGGGGACCCACAGGGCGAATGGCTACACCTTC. Protein sequence: CASSLSGTHRANGYTF.

This chain connects TRBV7-2 to TRBJ1-1; 8 bases map to TRBD1. The V and J ends lost 4 bases and 10 bases, in that order; junction bases with no gene match: 5. The CDR3 is made up of 12 amino acids. Germline loops: CDR1 SGHTA, CDR2 FQGNSA. The CDR3 DNA reads as TGTGCCAGCAGCTCGTACAGGGGGAGAGCTTTCTTT. Translating gives CASSSYRGRAFF.

The chain has TRBV2 and TRBJ2-1; TRBD2 matches at 8 bases. After removal of 4 bases from V and 8 bases from J, the junction contained 7 bases not matched to a gene. The CDR3 runs 14 residues. The germline CDR1 and CDR2 sequences are SNHLY and FYNNEI. In DNA, the CDR3 is TGTGCCAGCAGTGTAACCGGGACTAGGGATGAGCAGTTCTTC. It encodes CASSVTGTRDEQFF.